These T cell receptor beta chains were read from a single sample in a study of regulatory T cells in long-lasting Graves disease. Each CDR3 protein is one row after TCRdb ran MiXCR on the multiplex PCR reads. The sample lists 500,000 or so distinct CDR3 sequences, around 15% occurring once. This sample was also put to use in a study of T cells in Graves' hyperthyroidism and ophthalmopathy.

The sequences come from peripheral blood mononuclear cells (PBMCs), collected at new diagnosis, from a patient treated with antithyroid drugs. All receptors come from a woman between 45 and 65 years old with Graves disease. Both conserved end residues are part of each CDR3. D genes are given only for firm matches. Not all rows give a size; the values are once, few, many and, for expanded clones, a class.

many,TRBV28,TRBJ2-7,TRBD1,TGTGCCAGCAGTTTACATATGACAGGGTCCCCTCAGCAGTACTTC,CASSLHMTGSPQQYF
many,TRBV29-1,TRBJ2-1,TRBD2,TGCAGCGTTGAAGGAGGGACTAGCGGGAAATCTGAGCAGTTCTTC,CSVEGGTSGKSEQFF
many,TRBV11-2,TRBJ2-3,TRBD2,TGTGCCAGCAGCCTAGGGACTAGCGGACCCACAGATACGCAGTATTTT,CASSLGTSGPTDTQYF
NA,TRBV29-1,TRBJ2-7,NA,TGCAGCGTAGGCGGAAGGAGGTACGAGCAGTACTTC,CSVGGRRYEQYF
many,TRBV18,TRBJ2-5,NA,TGTGCCAGCTCATCACCCTGGACAGAGAAAGAGACCCAGTACTTC,CASSSPWTEKETQYF
many,TRBV20-1,TRBJ2-4,NA,TGCAGTGCCCCAGGGGCGGTAGCCAAAAACATTCAGTACTTC,CSAPGAVAKNIQYF
many,TRBV28,TRBJ2-7,NA,NA,CASSLATGQLRAVLRSYEQYF
few,TRBV20-1,TRBJ2-5,NA,TGCAGTGCTAGGTTGGAGGGGGCAGGGGAGACCCAGTACTTC,CSARLEGAGETQYF
many,TRBV5-1,TRBJ2-7,NA,TGCGCCAGCAGGCTAGCGACAACCTACGAGCAGTACTTC,CASRLATTYEQYF
NA,TRBV6-2/TRBV6-3,TRBJ1-1,NA,TGTGCCAGCAGGCGGGGGGAAGGGACTGAAGCTTTCTTT,CASRRGEGTEAFF
NA,TRBV10-1,TRBJ1-1,NA,TGCGCCAGCAGTGAGTCGAGTAGGACTGAAGCTTTCTTT,CASSESSRTEAFF
few,TRBV27,TRBJ2-7,TRBD2,TGTGCCAGCAGTTTAGCGAGCGGGGCGACCTACGAGCAGCACTTC,CASSLASGATYEQHF
NA,TRBV27,TRBJ2-1,NA,TGTGCCAGCAGTGGGGGATCTGTCTACAATGAGCAGTTCTTC,CASSGGSVYNEQFF
many,TRBV2,TRBJ2-7,TRBD1,TGTGCCAGCTCGGGACAGGGACTTCAGGAGCAGTACTTC,CASSGQGLQEQYF
NA,TRBV6-1,TRBJ1-3,NA,TGTGCCAGCAGAGGTCAGGGCTATGGAAACACCATATATTTT,CASRGQGYGNTIYF
few,TRBV10-3,TRBJ1-5,NA,TGTGCCATCAGTGACACTCTTGCGGGGGGCGATCAGCCCCAGCATTTT,CAISDTLAGGDQPQHF
few,TRBV9,TRBJ2-5,NA,TGTGCCAGCAGCCCTTGGGGGCTAGCGGAAGGCGAGACCCAGTACTTC,CASSPWGLAEGETQYF
many,TRBV20-1,TRBJ2-1,NA,TGCAGTGCTAGAGATCGTACGGGCCAGGGCCATGAGCAGTTCTTC,CSARDRTGQGHEQFF
few,TRBV6-5,TRBJ2-5,NA,TGTGCCAGCAGTTACGGGGCAGCCCAAGAGACCCAGTACTTC,CASSYGAAQETQYF
few,TRBV20-1,TRBJ2-7,TRBD1,TGCAGTGCTTCGGACAGGGAAAAGATCTACGAGCAGTACTTC,CSASDREKIYEQYF
many,TRBV2,TRBJ2-5,NA,TGTGCCAGCGTAGCGGACGAGCAAGAGACCCAGTACTTC,CASVADEQETQYF
NA,TRBV12-3/TRBV12-4,TRBJ2-3,NA,TGTGCCGTCATTCCGGGACCGCGTAGCACAGATACGCAGTATTTT,CAVIPGPRSTDTQYF
many,TRBV2,TRBJ2-3,TRBD2,TGTGCCAGCAGTGAACATGGCGGGGGTAACACAGATACGCAGTATTTT,CASSEHGGGNTDTQYF
many,TRBV2,TRBJ1-2,NA,TGTGCCAGCAGTGATGTACAGCGCTATGGCTACACCTTC,CASSDVQRYGYTF
many,TRBV2,TRBJ2-1,NA,TGTGCCAGCAGTGTCGGAGGACGCAGCGACAATGAGCAGTTCTTC,CASSVGGRSDNEQFF
NA,TRBV20-1,TRBJ2-3,TRBD1,TGCAGTGCTAGAGATCCCAGGGGGCGCGGGTTTACAGATACGCAGTATTTT,CSARDPRGRGFTDTQYF
NA,TRBV30,TRBJ1-3,NA,TGTGCCTGGAGGATTCCCTCAGCTGGAAACACCATATATTTT,CAWRIPSAGNTIYF
few,TRBV5-4,TRBJ1-5,NA,TGTGCCAGCAGCTTGGACCCAAAGGATCAGCCCCAGCATTTT,CASSLDPKDQPQHF